These 32 T cell receptor beta chains came from one sample sequenced in a study of CD8+ T cells in alopecia areata. Sequencing templates came from extracted RNA that was reverse transcribed into cDNA. The assay was immunoSEQ multiplex PCR, and TCRdb's table has in-frame clones only and misses some. Among approximately 160,000 clones listed, around 60% were seen once. Treatment here: oral pan-JAK inhibitor, 5-10 mg twice daily. The material sequenced was CD4+ T cells sorted from blood, taken at week 24, from a patient treated with tofacitinib. The receptors were gathered from a human donor with alopecia areata.

A note on this clone: Additional DNA sequences in this sample encode the identical CDR3. The chain has TRBV5-1 and TRBJ2-7; TRBD1 might be the D (6 bases). Germline loops: CDR1 SGHRS, CDR2 YFSETQ. The CDR3 consists of 15 residues. The V gene lost 0 bases and the J gene lost 2 bases, with 12 bases spanning the gap. The CDR3 coding sequence is TGCGCCAGCAGCTTGGCCTTACAGGGCCCCTACGAGCAGTACTTC. Amino acids: CASSLALQGPYEQYF.

The chain recombines TRBV30 with TRBJ1-5; D is perhaps TRBD1 (6 bases). V lost 1 base to trimming and J lost 0 bases, with 13 bases between them. This CDR3 has 16 residues. Looked up from germline, CDR1 is GTSNPN and CDR2 is SVGIG (reference sequence). DNA of the CDR3: TGTGCCTGGAGTGCCCGGGGGCAGTTTAGCAATCAGCCCCAGCATTTT. The encoded protein is CAWSARGQFSNQPQHF.

The rearrangement joins TRBV5-8 to TRBJ2-1; D is possibly TRBD1 or TRBD2 (5 bases each). Germline V CDR1 and CDR2: SGHTS, YDEGEE. Deletions cut 1 base from V and 5 bases from J, with 13 bases between. The CDR3 is 15 amino acids. CDR3 region: CASSLSGQVHNEQFF. The CDR3, as DNA: TGTGCCAGCAGCTTGTCGGGGCAGGTCCACAATGAGCAGTTCTTC.

Only a few counts were recorded for this clone. The rearrangement uses TRBV4-1 and TRBJ1-1, with D possibly matching TRBD1 (5 bases). Germline-derived CDR1 and CDR2 are MGHRA and YSYEKL. The CDR3 has 17 residues. V was cut by 0 bases and J by 0 bases, with 14 bases left in between. The CDR3 DNA follows: TGCGCCAGCAGCCAAGAAGGAGTGGGGCAGATGAACACTGAAGCTTTCTTT. Protein product: CASSQEGVGQMNTEAFF.

The chain is built from TRBV7-9 and TRBJ1-2; D might be TRBD1 (6 bases). The germline V and J ends were trimmed by 6 bases and 2 bases, with 10 bases remaining between them. CDR1 and CDR2 (germline): SEHNR, FQNEAQ (reference sequence). This CDR3 spans 13 amino acids. CDR3 loop: CASRPGQNYGYTF. DNA of the CDR3: TGTGCCAGCAGACCAGGACAGAACTATGGCTACACCTTC.

This clone has a handful of counts. The V and J genes are TRBV9 and TRBJ2-3, with D hard to call. Germline CDR1 reads SGDLS; CDR2 reads YYNGEE. Trimming left V 6 bases short and J 2 bases short, with 13 bases between. The CDR3 has 14 amino acids. The CDR3 here is CASNAAFFTDTQYF. Here the CDR3 DNA reads TGTGCCAGCAACGCGGCATTTTTCACAGATACGCAGTATTTT.

V is TRBV9 and J is TRBJ1-1; D gene uncertain. The CDR3 extends over 13 amino acids. Germline loops: CDR1 SGDLS, CDR2 YYNGEE. Trimming cost V 4 bases and J 3 bases, with 10 bases left between them. DNA of the CDR3: TGTGCCAGCAGCACCGAGCAAGACACTGAAGCTTTCTTT. As protein: CASSTEQDTEAFF.

CDR3 sequence reads: CASSRTEFEQFF. In nucleotides, the CDR3 is TGTGCCAGCAGCAGGACAGAATTTGAGCAGTTCTTC. The chain recombines TRBV5-6 with TRBJ2-1, with D maybe TRBD1 (6 bases). Between the trimmed V and J ends, which lost 4 bases and 9 bases, there was a span of 11 bases. The CDR3 runs 12 residues. CDR1 is SGHDT, CDR2 YYEEEE, per germline. The whole variable domain, filled in from reference TRBV5-6 and TRBJ2-1, reads DAGVTQSPTHLIKTRGQQVTLRCSPKSGHDTVSWYQQALGQGPQFIFQYYEEEERQRGNFPDRFSGHQFPNYSSELNVNALLLGDSALYLCASSRTEFEQFFGPGTRLTVL.

Of note for this clone: At the DNA level, this CDR3 is encoded by other sequences in the same sample as well. The chain uses TRBV29-1 and TRBJ2-3; 7 nucleotides align to TRBD1. CDR3 length: 13 amino acids. With V trimmed by 4 bases and J by 2 bases, 3 bases remained unmatched. CDR1 and CDR2 from the germline V gene are SQVTM and ANQGSEA. The CDR3 DNA follows: TGCAGCGTTGCCGGGACAGACACAGATACGCAGTATTTT. It specifies CSVAGTDTDTQYF.

The rearrangement uses TRBV6-5 and TRBJ1-3; D not certain. The ends were cut back, 4 bases at V and 0 bases at J, with 7 bases in the middle. The CDR3 is 14 amino acids. Germline-derived CDR1 and CDR2 are MNHEY and SVGAGI. CDR3 nucleotides: TGTGCCAGCAGTTCGGTGGCCTCTGGAAACACCATATATTTT. It specifies CASSSVASGNTIYF.

This clone was recorded many times. The rearrangement uses TRBV4-1 and TRBJ2-5; 12 bases agree with TRBD2. CDR1 and CDR2 from the germline V gene are MGHRA and YSYEKL. This CDR3 spans 15 amino acids. V lost 6 bases and J lost 3; bases outside the gene matches: 5. CDR3 amino acids: CASRERLAGEETQYF. CDR3 bases: TGCGCCAGCAGAGAGAGACTAGCGGGGGAAGAGACCCAGTACTTC.

Remarks on this clone: One end of the junction fails to match germline, which may point to a read error. The chain joins TRBV7-7 to TRBJ2-2; D remains unclear. This CDR3 contains 14 residues. CDR1 and CDR2 (germline): SSHAT, FNYEAQ (reference sequence). The CDR3 sequence: CASSLGWTNGELFF. The CDR3 coding sequence is TGTGCTAGCAGCCTCGGGTGGACGAACGGGGAGCTGTTTTTT.

This chain connects TRBV30 to TRBJ1-2, with 8 bases fitting TRBD1. With V trimmed by 4 bases and J by 7 bases, 8 bases remained unmatched. The germline CDR1 and CDR2 sequences are GTSNPN and SVGIG (reference sequence). The CDR3 spans 13 residues. The CDR3 sequence: CAWTIQGVGGYTF. CDR3 nucleotides: TGTGCCTGGACCATACAGGGGGTCGGTGGCTACACCTTC.

Here the CDR3 DNA reads TGTGCCAGCAGCCAGGACGGATCTACAGGGGGCGGATGGAGTGAGCAGTTCTTC. Its translation: CASSQDGSTGGGWSEQFF. The chain is built from TRBV4-2 and TRBJ2-1, with 9 bases identical to TRBD1. V gave up 3 bases and J gave up 9 bases; unmatched junction bases: 18. Germline CDR1 and CDR2: LGHNA and YNFKEQ. The CDR3 has 18 residues.

The chain employs TRBV18 and TRBJ1-5, with 9 bases matching TRBD1. The CDR3 sequence is 15 residues long. The V and J ends lost 4 bases and 5 bases, in that order; junction bases with no gene match: 6. The germline gives CDR1 KGHSH, CDR2 LQKENI. CDR3 sequence: CASSLTGGGDQPQHF. CDR3 nucleotides: TGTGCCAGCTCACTAACAGGGGGCGGCGATCAGCCCCAGCATTTT.

This clone was seen a handful of times. The chain employs TRBV5-1 and TRBJ2-1; 12 bases are shared with TRBD2. From germline, CDR1 is SGHRS and CDR2 YFSETQ. The V gene end was trimmed by 4 bases and the J gene end by 7 bases; junction bases not matched to a gene: 6. There are 15 residues in the CDR3. The CDR3 sequence: CASSTPSGGGNEQFF. Written as DNA, the CDR3 is TGCGCCAGCAGCACCCCTAGCGGGGGGGGGAATGAGCAGTTCTTC.

The chain has TRBV5-6 and TRBJ2-5; TRBD1 might be the D (6 bases). Trimming removed 6 bases at V and 4 bases at J, with 19 bases between. From germline, CDR1 is SGHDT and CDR2 YYEEEE. This CDR3 has 15 residues. The CDR3, as DNA: TGTGCCAGCAACCGGAGGACATTAGGGGGAGAGACCCAGTACTTC. It translates to CASNRRTLGGETQYF.

The V call is TRBV7-9, the J call TRBJ2-7; no clear D. CDR3 length: 13 residues. Germline CDR1 and CDR2: SEHNR and FQNEAQ (reference sequence). Between the trimmed V and J ends, which lost 3 bases and 1 base, there was a span of 7 bases. In DNA, the CDR3 is TGTGCCAGCAGCTTTGACGGATCCTACGAGCAGTACTTC. This translates into CASSFDGSYEQYF.

CDR3 in amino acids: CAFIEAGMNTEAFF. The CDR3 DNA follows: TGTGCCTTTATAGAGGCAGGGATGAACACTGAAGCTTTCTTT. The chain links TRBV30 to TRBJ1-1; tentatively, D is TRBD1 (5 bases). Germline assignment: CDR1 GTSNPN and CDR2 SVGIG (reference sequence). V shed 7 bases and J shed 0 bases, with 15 bases lying between them. The CDR3 runs to 14 residues.

The DNA of the CDR3 is TGTGCCATCAGTGACGGACGAAAAGGCTACGAGCAGTACTTC. This encodes CAISDGRKGYEQYF. The chain links TRBV10-3 to TRBJ2-7; D remains ambiguous. The germline V and J ends were trimmed by 3 bases and 3 bases, with 12 bases remaining between them. CDR1 and CDR2 (germline): ENHRY, SYGVKD. This CDR3 has 14 amino acids.

This clone has just a few counts. The J gene is TRBJ2-5, the V gene TRBV20-1; D is unclear. Trimming pared 4 bases from V and 6 bases from J, leaving 9 bases between. The CDR3 has 11 residues. Germline V gene lookup returns CDR1 DFQATT and CDR2 SNEGSKA (reference sequence). The CDR3 loop is CSANGVKTQYF. The CDR3 DNA sequence: TGCAGTGCTAACGGAGTGAAGACCCAGTACTTC.

With respect to this clone: Other DNA sequences of this sample code for an identical CDR3. The chain carries TRBV29-1 and TRBJ2-7; D perhaps matches TRBD1 (6 bases). Germline V lookup: CDR1 SQVTM, CDR2 ANQGSEA. Trimming stripped 5 bases from V and 3 bases from J, with 8 bases between. The CDR3 length is 11 residues. The chain's CDR3 is CSVLGGYEQYF. CDR3 nucleotide sequence: TGCAGCGTTCTAGGGGGCTACGAGCAGTACTTC.

This clone has just a few counts. This chain's CDR3 is CASSKPGLAGGDTQYF. The CDR3 DNA reads as TGCGCCAGCAGTAAACCGGGACTAGCGGGTGGAGATACGCAGTATTTT. The genes are TRBV4-1 and TRBJ2-3; 12 bases match TRBD2. Trimming removed 6 bases from V and 5 bases from J; junction bases left unmatched: 9. Germline V gives CDR1 MGHRA, CDR2 YSYEKL. CDR3 length: 16 residues.

This chain uses TRBV30 with TRBJ1-2; unclear D gene. Looked up from germline, CDR1 is GTSNPN and CDR2 is SVGIG (reference sequence). Trimming shortened V by 6 bases and J by 6 bases, and 23 bases separated the two germline ends. The CDR3 length is 15 residues. CDR3 coding DNA: TGTGCCTGTCAAACGCCAGGACGGCCAAGTGATGGCTACACCTTC. Amino acids: CACQTPGRPSDGYTF.

V and J are TRBV5-6 and TRBJ2-5, with a tentative D call TRBD2 (5 bases). Trimming left V 1 base short and J 7 bases short, with 11 bases between. This CDR3 is 13 amino acids long. Germline V CDR1 and CDR2: SGHDT, YYEEEE. As DNA, the CDR3 is TGTGCCAGCAGCTTGAGGTCAGGAGGGACCCAGTACTTC. This encodes CASSLRSGGTQYF.

The chain is built from TRBV4-2 and TRBJ1-4; perhaps TRBD1 as D (5 bases). Trimming took off 5 bases at V and 3 bases at J, with 16 bases between the two ends. The CDR3 is made up of 16 amino acids. Germline-derived CDR1 and CDR2 are LGHNA and YNFKEQ. The CDR3 loop reads CASSDRGPGPNEKLFF. The CDR3 nucleotides read TGTGCCAGCAGCGACCGAGGACCGGGGCCTAATGAAAAACTGTTTTTT.

This clone was detected only a few times. This chain uses TRBV30 with TRBJ2-1; 8 bases align to TRBD2. CDR3 length: 13 amino acids. Germline V gives CDR1 GTSNPN, CDR2 SVGIG (reference sequence). The ends lost 8 bases at V and 2 bases at J; junction bases unmatched: 5. The chain's CDR3 is CANVRGAYNEQFF. The CDR3 DNA sequence: TGTGCCAACGTGCGGGGGGCCTACAATGAGCAGTTCTTC.

This chain connects TRBV2 to TRBJ2-3, with D perhaps TRBD2 (5 bases). This CDR3 region has 14 residues. CDR1 and CDR2 (germline): SNHLY, FYNNEI. Trimming shortened V by 4 bases and J by 4 bases, and 12 bases separated the two germline ends. As DNA, the CDR3 is TGTGCCAGCAGTGCCCACACTAGTTCAGATACGCAGTATTTT. It is translated as CASSAHTSSDTQYF.

V and J are TRBV10-3 and TRBJ2-3; 10 nucleotides align to TRBD1. CDR3 length equals 15 residues. The germline CDR1 and CDR2 sequences are ENHRY and SYGVKD. Trimming took 5 bases from V and 1 from J; bases not matched to a gene: 3. This CDR3 reads CAISSGTGGTDTQYF. CDR3 in DNA: TGTGCCATCAGTTCCGGGACAGGGGGCACAGATACGCAGTATTTT.

This clone was seen more than once but under ten times. This chain uses TRBV7-8 with TRBJ2-1, with 9 bases lining up with TRBD2. Per germline, CDR1 SGHVS and CDR2 FQNEAQ. V shed 4 bases and J 4 bases; nucleotides not matched to a gene: 5. The CDR3 is made up of 15 amino acids. The CDR3 sequence is CASSSLRGGYNEQFF. The CDR3 coding sequence is TGTGCCAGCAGCTCCCTGCGGGGGGGATACAATGAGCAGTTCTTC.

The chain links TRBV29-1 to TRBJ2-5; 8 bases align to TRBD1. Matching the DNA end better, TRBJ2-7 makes the J call doubtful. This CDR3 has 14 amino acids. Germline V lookup: CDR1 SQVTM, CDR2 ANQGSEA. Here the CDR3 DNA reads TGCAGCGTTGCCCGGACAGGGTTAGCCTACGAGCAGTACTTC. This gives the protein CSVARTGLAYEQYF.

The rearrangement joins TRBV15 to TRBJ1-3; D unclear. The CDR3 runs 17 residues. The germline V gene encodes CDR1 LNHNV and CDR2 YYDKDF (reference sequence). Between the trimmed V and J ends, which lost 1 base and 0 bases, there was a span of 13 bases. This CDR3 is CATSRVLGRLSGNTIYF. DNA of the CDR3: TGTGCCACCAGCAGAGTACTGGGGAGGCTCTCTGGAAACACCATATATTTT.